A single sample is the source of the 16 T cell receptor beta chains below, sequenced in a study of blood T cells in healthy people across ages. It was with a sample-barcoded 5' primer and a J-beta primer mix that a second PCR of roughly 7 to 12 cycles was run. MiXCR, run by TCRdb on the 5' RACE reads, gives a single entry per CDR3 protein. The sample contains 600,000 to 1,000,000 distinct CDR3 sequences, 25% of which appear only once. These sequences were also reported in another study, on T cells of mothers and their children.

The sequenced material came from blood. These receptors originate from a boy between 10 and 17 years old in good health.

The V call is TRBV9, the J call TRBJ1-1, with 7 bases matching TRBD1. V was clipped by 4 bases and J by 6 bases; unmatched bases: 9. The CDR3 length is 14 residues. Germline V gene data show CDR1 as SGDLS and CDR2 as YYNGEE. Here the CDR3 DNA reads TGTGCCAGCAGCCCAACGACAGGGCCCGCTGAAGCTTTCTTT. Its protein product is CASSPTTGPAEAFF.

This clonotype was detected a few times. In nucleotides, the CDR3 is TGCGCCAGCTCTTGGGACAGGGGGGACACTGAAGCTTTCTTT. As protein: CASSWDRGDTEAFF. The V call is TRBV4-1, the J call TRBJ1-1; TRBD1 matches 11 bases. CDR1 is MGHRA and CDR2 is YSYEKL in the germline V gene. This CDR3 spans 14 amino acids. Unmatched junction bases numbered 5, after V lost 8 bases and J lost 3 bases.

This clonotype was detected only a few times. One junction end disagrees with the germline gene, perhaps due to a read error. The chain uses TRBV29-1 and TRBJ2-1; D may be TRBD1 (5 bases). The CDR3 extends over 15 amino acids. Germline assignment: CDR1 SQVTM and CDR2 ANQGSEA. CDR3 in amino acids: CSVEGAIYTYNEQFF. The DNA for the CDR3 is TGCAGCGTAGAAGGGGCCATCTACACCTACAATGAGCAGTTCTTC.

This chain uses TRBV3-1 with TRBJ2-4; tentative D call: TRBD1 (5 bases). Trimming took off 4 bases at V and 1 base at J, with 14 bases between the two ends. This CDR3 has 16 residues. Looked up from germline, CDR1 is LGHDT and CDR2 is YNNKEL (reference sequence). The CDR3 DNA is TGTGCCAGCAGCCTAGGGGCCGACTGGGCCAAAAACATTCAGTACTTC. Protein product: CASSLGADWAKNIQYF.

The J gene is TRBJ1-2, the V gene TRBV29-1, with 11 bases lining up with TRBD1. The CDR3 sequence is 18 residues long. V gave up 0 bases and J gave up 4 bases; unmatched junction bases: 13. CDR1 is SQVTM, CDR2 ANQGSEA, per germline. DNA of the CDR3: TGCAGCGTTGAAGACCTGCAGGGGACAGGGGGAGGCAGCTATGGCTACACCTTC. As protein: CSVEDLQGTGGGSYGYTF.

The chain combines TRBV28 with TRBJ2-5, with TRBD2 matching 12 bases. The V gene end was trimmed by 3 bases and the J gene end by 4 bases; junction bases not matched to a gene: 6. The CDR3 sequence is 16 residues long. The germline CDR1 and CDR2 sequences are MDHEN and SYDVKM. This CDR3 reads CASSFPSGRAVETQYF. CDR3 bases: TGTGCCAGCAGTTTTCCTAGCGGGAGGGCCGTAGAGACCCAGTACTTC.

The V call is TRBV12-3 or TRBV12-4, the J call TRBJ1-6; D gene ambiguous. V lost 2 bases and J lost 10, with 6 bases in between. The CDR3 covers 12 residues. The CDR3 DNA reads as TGTGCCAGCAGTTTAAACGGGTCACCCCTCCACTTT. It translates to CASSLNGSPLHF.

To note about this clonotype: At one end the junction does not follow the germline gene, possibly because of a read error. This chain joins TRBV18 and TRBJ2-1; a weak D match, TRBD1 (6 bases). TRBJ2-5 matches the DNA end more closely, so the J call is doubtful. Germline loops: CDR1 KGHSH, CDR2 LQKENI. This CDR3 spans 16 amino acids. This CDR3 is CASSLLRTGGQENQYF. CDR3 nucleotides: TGTGCCAGCTCTCTCCTTAGGACTGGGGGACAAGAGAACCAGTACTTC.

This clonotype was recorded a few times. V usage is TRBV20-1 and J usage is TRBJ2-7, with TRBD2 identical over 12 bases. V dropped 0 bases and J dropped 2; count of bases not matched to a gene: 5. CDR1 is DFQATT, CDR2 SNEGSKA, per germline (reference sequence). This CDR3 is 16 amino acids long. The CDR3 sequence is CSARDPTSGSPYEQYF. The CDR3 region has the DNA TGCAGTGCTAGAGATCCGACTAGCGGGAGCCCCTACGAGCAGTACTTC.

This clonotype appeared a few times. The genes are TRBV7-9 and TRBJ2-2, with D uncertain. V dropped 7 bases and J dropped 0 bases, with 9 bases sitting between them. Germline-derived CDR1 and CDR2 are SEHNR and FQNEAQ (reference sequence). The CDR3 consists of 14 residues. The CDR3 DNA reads TGTGCCAGCAACCATATAGCGAACACCGGGGAGCTGTTTTTT. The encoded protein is CASNHIANTGELFF.

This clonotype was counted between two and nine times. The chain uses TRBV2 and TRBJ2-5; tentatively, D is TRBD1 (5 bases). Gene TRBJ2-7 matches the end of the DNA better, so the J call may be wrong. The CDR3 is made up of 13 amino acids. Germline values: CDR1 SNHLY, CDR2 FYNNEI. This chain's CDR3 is CASSRQLEHEQYF. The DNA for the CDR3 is TGTGCCAGCAGCCGACAGCTCGAACACGAGCAGTACTTC.

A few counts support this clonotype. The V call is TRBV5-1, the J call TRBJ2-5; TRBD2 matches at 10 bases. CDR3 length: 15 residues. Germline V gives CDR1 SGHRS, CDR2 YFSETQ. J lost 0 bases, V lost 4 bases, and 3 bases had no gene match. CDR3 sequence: CASSPSGSYQETQYF. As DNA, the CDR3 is TGCGCCAGCAGCCCTAGCGGGAGTTACCAAGAGACCCAGTACTTC.

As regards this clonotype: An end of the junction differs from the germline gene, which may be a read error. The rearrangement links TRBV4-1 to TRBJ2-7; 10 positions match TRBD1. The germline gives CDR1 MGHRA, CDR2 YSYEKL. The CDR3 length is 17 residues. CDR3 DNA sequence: TGCGCCAGCAGCCCGAGTACGACAGGGGGCACCGCCAACGAGCAGCACTTC. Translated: CASSPSTTGGTANEQHF.

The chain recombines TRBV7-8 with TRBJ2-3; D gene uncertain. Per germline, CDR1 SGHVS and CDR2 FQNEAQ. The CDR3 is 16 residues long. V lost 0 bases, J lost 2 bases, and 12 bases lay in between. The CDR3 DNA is TGTGCCAGCAGCTTAGCGCTCAACTACTACACAGATACGCAGTATTTT. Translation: CASSLALNYYTDTQYF.

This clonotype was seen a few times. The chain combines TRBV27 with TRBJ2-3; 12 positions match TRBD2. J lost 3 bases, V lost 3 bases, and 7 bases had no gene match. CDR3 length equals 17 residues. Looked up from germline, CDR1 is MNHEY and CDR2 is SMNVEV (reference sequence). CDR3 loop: CASSFATSGSRTDTQYF. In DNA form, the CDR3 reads TGTGCCAGCAGTTTCGCGACTAGCGGGAGTAGGACAGATACGCAGTATTTT.

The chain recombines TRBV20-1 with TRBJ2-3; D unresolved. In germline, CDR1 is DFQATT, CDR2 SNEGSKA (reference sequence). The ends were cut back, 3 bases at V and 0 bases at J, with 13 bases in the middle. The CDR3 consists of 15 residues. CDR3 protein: CSARVPWLSTDTQYF. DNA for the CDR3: TGCAGTGCTAGGGTACCCTGGCTAAGCACAGATACGCAGTATTTT.